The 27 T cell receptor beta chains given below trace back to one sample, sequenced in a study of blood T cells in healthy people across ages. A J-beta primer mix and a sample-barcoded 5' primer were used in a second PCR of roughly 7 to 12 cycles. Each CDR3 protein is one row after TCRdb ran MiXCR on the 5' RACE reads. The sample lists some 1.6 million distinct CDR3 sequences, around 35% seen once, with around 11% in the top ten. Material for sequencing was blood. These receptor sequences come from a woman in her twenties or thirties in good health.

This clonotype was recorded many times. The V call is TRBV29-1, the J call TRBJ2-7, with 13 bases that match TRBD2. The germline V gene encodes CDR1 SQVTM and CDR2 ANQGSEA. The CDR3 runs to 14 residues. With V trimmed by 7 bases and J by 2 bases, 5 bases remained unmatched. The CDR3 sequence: CSGLLAGGPYEQYF. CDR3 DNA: TGCAGCGGCTTACTAGCGGGAGGGCCCTACGAGCAGTACTTC.

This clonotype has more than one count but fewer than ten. This CDR3 is CASRTGSNEQFF. The CDR3 bases are TGTGCCAGCAGAACAGGTTCCAATGAGCAGTTCTTC. V and J are TRBV27 and TRBJ2-1, with D possibly matching TRBD1 (5 bases). Germline V gives CDR1 MNHEY, CDR2 SMNVEV (reference sequence). The ends were cut back, 6 bases at V and 6 bases at J, with 9 bases in the middle. This CDR3 region has 12 residues.

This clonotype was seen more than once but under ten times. CDR3 in amino acids: CASSPQILGNYGYTF. The CDR3 DNA reads TGTGCCAGCTCACCACAGATTTTAGGCAACTATGGCTACACCTTC. V and J are TRBV18 and TRBJ1-2, with D unresolved. CDR1 is KGHSH and CDR2 is LQKENI in the germline V gene. This CDR3 is 15 amino acids long. V lost 1 base and J lost 2, with 11 bases in between.

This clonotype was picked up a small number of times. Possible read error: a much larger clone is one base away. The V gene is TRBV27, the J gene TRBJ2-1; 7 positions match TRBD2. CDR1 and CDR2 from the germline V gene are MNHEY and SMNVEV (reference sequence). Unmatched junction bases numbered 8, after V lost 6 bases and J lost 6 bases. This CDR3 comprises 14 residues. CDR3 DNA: TGTGCCAGCAGAGGAGTAGCGGGTGCCAATGAGCAGTTCTTC. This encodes CASRGVAGANEQFF.

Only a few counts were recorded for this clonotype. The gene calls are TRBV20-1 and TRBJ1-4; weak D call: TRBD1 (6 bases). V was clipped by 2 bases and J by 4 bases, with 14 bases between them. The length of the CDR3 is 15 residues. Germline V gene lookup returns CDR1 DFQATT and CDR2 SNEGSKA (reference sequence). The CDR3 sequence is CSARWEQGDNEKLFF. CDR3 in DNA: TGCAGTGCTAGATGGGAACAGGGAGATAATGAAAAACTGTTTTTT.

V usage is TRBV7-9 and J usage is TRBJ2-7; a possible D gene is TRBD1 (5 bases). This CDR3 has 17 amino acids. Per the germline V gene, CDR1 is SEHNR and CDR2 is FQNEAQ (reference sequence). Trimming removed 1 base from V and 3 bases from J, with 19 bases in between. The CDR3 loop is CASSLGVGRMNFYEQYF. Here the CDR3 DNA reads TGTGCCAGCAGCTTAGGGGTGGGGCGGATGAATTTCTACGAGCAGTACTTC.

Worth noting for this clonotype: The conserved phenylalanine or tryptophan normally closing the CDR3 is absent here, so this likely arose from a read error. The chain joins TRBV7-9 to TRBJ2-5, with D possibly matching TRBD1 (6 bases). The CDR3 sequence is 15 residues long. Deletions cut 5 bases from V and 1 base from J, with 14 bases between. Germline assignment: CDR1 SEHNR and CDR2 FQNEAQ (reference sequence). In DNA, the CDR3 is TGTGCCAGCAGCGTTATATTGGGGGCCCAAGAGACCCAGTACTGC. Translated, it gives CASSVILGAQETQYC.

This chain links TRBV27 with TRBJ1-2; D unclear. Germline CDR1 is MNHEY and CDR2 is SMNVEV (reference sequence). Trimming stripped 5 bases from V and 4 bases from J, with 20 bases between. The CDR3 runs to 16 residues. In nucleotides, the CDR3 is TGTGCCAGCAGTCCCTCCTCAGGACCCAAAACCTATGGCTACACCTTC. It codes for CASSPSSGPKTYGYTF.

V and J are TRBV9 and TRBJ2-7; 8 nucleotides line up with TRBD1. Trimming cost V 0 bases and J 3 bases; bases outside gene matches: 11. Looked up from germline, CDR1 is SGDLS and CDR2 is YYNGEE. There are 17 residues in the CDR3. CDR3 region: CASSVGADRATLYEQYF. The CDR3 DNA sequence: TGTGCCAGCAGCGTAGGTGCGGACAGGGCGACTCTCTACGAGCAGTACTTC.

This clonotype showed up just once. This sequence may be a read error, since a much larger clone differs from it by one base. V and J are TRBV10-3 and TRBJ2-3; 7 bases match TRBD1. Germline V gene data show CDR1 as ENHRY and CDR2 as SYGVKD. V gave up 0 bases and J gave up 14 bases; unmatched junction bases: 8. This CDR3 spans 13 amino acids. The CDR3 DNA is TGTGCCATCAGTGAGTCGGACAGGACGCGGAGGTATTTT. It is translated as CAISESDRTRRYF.

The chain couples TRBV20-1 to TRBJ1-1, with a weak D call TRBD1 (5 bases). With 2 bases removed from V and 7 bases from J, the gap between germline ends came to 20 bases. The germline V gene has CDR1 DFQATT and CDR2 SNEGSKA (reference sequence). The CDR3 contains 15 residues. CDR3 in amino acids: CSARPPGTVTSEAFF. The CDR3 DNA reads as TGCAGTGCTAGACCCCCAGGGACCGTAACGAGTGAAGCTTTCTTT.

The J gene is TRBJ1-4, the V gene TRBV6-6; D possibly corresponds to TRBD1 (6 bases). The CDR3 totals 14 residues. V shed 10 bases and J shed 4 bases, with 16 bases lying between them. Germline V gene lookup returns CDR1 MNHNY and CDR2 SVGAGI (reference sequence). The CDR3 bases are TGTGCCACCATGGACAGCTTCTTTAATGAAAAACTGTTTTTT. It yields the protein CATMDSFFNEKLFF.

CDR3 DNA sequence: TGCAGCGTTCTAGGGTCTGAAGCTTTCTTT. This encodes CSVLGSEAFF. The chain links TRBV29-1 to TRBJ1-1; D is unresolved. This CDR3 has 10 residues. The V gene lost 5 bases and the J gene lost 6 bases, with 7 bases spanning the gap. The germline gives CDR1 SQVTM, CDR2 ANQGSEA.

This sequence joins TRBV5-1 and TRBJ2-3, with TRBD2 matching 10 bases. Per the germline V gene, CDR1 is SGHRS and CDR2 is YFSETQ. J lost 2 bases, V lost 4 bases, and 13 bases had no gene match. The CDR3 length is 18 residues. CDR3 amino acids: CASSNSWTSGKLTDTQYF. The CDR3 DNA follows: TGCGCCAGCAGCAATTCTTGGACTAGCGGAAAACTCACAGATACGCAGTATTTT.

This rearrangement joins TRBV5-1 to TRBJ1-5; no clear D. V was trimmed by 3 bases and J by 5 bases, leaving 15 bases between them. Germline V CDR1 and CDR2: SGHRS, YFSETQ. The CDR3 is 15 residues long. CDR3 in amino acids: CASSSIPGEHQPQHF. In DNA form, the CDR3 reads TGCGCCAGCAGCTCTATCCCAGGCGAACATCAGCCCCAGCATTTT.

The CDR3 loop reads CASSSRGQTGKWYEQYF. For the CDR3, the DNA is TGTGCCAGTAGTAGTAGAGGACAAACGGGTAAATGGTACGAGCAGTACTTC. The chain joins TRBV19 to TRBJ2-7; maybe TRBD1 (5 bases). V was shortened by 4 bases and J by 4 bases, with 23 bases between the two germline ends. Per germline, CDR1 LNHDA and CDR2 SQIVND (reference sequence). The CDR3 totals 17 residues.

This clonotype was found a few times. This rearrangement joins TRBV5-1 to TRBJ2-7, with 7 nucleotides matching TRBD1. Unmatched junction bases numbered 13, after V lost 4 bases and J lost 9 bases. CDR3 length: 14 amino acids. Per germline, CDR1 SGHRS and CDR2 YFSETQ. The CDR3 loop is CASSPGTDLAVQYF. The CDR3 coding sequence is TGCGCCAGCAGCCCGGGGACAGACCTGGCGGTGCAGTACTTC.

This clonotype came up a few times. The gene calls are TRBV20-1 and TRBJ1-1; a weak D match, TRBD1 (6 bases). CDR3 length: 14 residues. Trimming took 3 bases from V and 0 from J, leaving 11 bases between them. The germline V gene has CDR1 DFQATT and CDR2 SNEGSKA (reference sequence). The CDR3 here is CSARRRGLNTEAFF. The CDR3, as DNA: TGCAGTGCTAGGCGCAGGGGCTTGAACACTGAAGCTTTCTTT.

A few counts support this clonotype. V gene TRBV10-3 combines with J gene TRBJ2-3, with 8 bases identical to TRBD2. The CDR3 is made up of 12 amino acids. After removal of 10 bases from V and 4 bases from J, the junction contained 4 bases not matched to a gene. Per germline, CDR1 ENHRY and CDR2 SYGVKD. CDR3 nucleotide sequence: TGTGCCAGCCGGGGGGGTTCAGATACGCAGTATTTT. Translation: CASRGGSDTQYF.

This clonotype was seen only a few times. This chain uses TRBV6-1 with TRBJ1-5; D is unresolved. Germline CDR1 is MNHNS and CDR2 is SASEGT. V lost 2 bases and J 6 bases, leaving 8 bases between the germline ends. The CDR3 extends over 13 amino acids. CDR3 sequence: CASSERSRQPQHF. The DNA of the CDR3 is TGTGCCAGCAGTGAAAGATCTCGTCAGCCCCAGCATTTT.

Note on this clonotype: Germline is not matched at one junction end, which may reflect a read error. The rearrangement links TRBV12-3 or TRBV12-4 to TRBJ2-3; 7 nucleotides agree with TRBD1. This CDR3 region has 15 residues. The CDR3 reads CASSPRTGTTDAQYF. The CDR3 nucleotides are TGTGCCAGCAGTCCCCGGACAGGAACAACAGATGCGCAGTATTTT.

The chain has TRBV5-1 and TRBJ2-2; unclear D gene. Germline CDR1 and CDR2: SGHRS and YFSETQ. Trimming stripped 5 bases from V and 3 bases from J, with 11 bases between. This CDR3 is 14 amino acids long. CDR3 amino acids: CASRLGSYTGELFF. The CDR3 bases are TGCGCCAGCAGGCTGGGGTCATACACCGGGGAGCTGTTTTTT.

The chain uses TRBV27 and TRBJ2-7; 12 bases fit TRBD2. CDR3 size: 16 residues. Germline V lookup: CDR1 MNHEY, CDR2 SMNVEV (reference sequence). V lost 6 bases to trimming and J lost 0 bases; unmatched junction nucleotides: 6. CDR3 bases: TGTGCCAGCAGGGGACTAGCGGGTTATGGCTCCTACGAGCAGTACTTC. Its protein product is CASRGLAGYGSYEQYF.

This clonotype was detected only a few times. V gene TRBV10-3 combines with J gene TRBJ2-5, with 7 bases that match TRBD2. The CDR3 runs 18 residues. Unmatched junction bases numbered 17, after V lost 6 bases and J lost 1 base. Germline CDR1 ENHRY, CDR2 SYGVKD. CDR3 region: CAISPGLILGGVQETQYF. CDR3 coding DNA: TGTGCCATCAGCCCGGGCCTGATCTTGGGGGGGGTCCAAGAGACCCAGTACTTC.

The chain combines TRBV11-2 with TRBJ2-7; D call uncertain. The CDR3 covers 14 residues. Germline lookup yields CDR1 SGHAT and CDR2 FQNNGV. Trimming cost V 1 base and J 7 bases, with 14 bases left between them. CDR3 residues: CASSLVTSYNEQYF. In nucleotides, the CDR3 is TGTGCCAGCAGCTTAGTGACTTCCTACAATGAGCAGTACTTC.

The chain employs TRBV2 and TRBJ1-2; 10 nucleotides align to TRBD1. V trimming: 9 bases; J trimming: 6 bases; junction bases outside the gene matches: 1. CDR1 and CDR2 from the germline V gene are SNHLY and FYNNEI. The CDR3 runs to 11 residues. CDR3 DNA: TGTGCCAGGGACAGGGGGAATGGCTACACCTTC. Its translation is CARDRGNGYTF.

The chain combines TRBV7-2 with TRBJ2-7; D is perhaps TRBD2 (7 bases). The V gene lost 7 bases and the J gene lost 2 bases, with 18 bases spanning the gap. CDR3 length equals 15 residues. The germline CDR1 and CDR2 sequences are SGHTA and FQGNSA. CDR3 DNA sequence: TGTGCCAGCACCAAGGGGGGAGGGGGAACCTACGAGCAGTACTTC. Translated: CASTKGGGGTYEQYF. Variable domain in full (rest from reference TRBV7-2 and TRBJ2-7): GAGVSQSPSNKVTEKGKDVELRCDPISGHTALYWYRQSLGQGLEFLIYFQGNSAPDKSGLPSDRFSAERTGGSVSTLTIQRTQQEDSAVYLCASTKGGGGTYEQYFGPGTRLTVT.